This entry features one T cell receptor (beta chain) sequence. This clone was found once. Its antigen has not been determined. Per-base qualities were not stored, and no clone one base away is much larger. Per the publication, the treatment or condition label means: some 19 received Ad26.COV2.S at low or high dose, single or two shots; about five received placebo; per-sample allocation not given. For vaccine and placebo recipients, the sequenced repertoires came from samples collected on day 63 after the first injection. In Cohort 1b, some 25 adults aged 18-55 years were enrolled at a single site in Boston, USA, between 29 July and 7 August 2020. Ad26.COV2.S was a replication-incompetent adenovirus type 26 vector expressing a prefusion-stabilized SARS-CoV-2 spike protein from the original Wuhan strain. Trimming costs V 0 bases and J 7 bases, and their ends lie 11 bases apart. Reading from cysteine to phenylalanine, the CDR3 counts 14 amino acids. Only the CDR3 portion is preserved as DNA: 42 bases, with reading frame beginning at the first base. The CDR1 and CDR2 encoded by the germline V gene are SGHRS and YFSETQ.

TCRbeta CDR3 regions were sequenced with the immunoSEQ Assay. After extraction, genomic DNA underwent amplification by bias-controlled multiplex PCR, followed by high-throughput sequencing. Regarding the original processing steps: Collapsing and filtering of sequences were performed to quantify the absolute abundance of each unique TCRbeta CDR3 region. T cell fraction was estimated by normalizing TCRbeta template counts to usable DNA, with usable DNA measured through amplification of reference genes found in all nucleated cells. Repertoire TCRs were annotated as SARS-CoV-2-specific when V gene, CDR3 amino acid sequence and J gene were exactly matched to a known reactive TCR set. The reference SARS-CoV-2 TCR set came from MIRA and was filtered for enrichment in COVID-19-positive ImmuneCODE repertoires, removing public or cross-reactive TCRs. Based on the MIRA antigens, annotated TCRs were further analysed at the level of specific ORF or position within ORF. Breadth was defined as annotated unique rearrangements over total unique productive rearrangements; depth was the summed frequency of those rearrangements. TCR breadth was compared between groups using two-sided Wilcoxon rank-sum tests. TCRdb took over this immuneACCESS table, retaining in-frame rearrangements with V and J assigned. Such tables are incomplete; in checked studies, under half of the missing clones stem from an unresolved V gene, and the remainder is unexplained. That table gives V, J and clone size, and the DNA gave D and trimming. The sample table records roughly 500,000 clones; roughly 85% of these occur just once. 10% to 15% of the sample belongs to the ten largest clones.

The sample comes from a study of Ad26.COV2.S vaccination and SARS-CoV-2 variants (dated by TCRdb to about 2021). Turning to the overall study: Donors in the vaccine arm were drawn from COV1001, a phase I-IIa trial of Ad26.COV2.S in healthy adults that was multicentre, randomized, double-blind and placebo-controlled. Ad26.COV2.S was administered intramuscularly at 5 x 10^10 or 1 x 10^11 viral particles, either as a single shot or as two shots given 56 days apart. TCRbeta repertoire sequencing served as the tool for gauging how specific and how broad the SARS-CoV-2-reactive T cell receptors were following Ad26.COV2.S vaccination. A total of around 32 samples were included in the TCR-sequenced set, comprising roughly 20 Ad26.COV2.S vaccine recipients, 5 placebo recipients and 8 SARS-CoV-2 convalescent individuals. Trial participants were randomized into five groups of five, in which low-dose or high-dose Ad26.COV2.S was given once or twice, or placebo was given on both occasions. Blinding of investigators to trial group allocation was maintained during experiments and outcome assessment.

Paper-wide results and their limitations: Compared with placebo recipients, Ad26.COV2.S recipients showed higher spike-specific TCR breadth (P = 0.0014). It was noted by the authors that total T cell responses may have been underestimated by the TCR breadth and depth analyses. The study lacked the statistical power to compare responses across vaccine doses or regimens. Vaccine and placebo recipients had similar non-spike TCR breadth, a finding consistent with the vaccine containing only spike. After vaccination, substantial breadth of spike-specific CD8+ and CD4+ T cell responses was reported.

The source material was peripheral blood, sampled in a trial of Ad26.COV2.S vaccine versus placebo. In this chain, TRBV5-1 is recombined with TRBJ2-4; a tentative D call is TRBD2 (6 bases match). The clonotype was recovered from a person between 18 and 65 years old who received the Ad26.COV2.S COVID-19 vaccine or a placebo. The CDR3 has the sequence CASSLGEVENIQYF. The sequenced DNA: TGCGCCAGCAGCTTGGGGGAGGTTGAGAACATTCAGTACTTC.